The next 30 T cell receptor beta chains were all read from a single sample in a study of control samples from healthy donors and cancer patients. TCRdb keeps only in-frame clones here, not all; method: immunoSEQ multiplex PCR. The repertoire holds about 130,000 clones, with 80% to 95% as singletons. Sequenced sample: blood. Receptors were obtained from a man between 18 and 29 years old in good health.

The chain employs TRBV2 and TRBJ2-3; 7 nucleotides line up with TRBD1. The CDR3 spans 14 residues. V gave up 7 bases and J gave up 0 bases; unmatched junction bases: 4. Looked up from germline, CDR1 is SNHLY and CDR2 is FYNNEI. CDR3 sequence: CASIRTGSTDTQYF. The DNA for the CDR3 is TGTGCCAGCATCAGGACAGGCAGCACAGATACGCAGTATTTT.

This rearrangement joins TRBV21-1 to TRBJ1-3. TRBV21-1 constitutes a pseudogene. CDR3 length: 16 amino acids. The DNA for the CDR3 is TGTGCCAGCAGCAAAGCCCCACGCGCCTCTGGAAACACCATATATTTT. Translating it yields CASSKAPRASGNTIYF.

The V and J genes are TRBV7-2 and TRBJ1-2; 8 bases map to TRBD1. This CDR3 is 14 amino acids long. Germline V lookup: CDR1 SGHTA, CDR2 FQGNSA. V lost 1 base, J lost 8 bases, and 6 bases stayed unmatched. The CDR3 bases are TGTGCCAGCAGCTTAGAGGGACAGGTCTGGGGCTACACCTTC. Amino acid sequence: CASSLEGQVWGYTF.

This clone showed up just once. This sequence joins TRBV11-2 and TRBJ1-4; a possible D gene is TRBD1 (5 bases). Trimming stripped 3 bases from V and 4 bases from J, with 18 bases between. Germline CDR1 is SGHAT and CDR2 is FQNNGV. This CDR3 comprises 17 residues. Here the CDR3 reads CASSFGHRPSDNEKLFF. The DNA of the CDR3 is TGTGCCAGCAGCTTCGGGCACAGGCCCTCTGATAATGAAAAACTGTTTTTT.

J is TRBJ2-3 and V is TRBV9; D uncertain. The CDR3 covers 15 residues. Germline CDR1 reads SGDLS; CDR2 reads YYNGEE. V was trimmed by 0 bases and J by 2 bases, leaving 10 bases between them. The CDR3 DNA reads TGTGCCAGCAGCGTAGAGCGCAGTACCACAGATACGCAGTATTTT. Its protein is CASSVERSTTDTQYF.

This clone was observed a single time. The V gene is TRBV2, the J gene TRBJ1-4; D uncertain. Trimming shortened V by 7 bases and J by 0 bases, and 21 bases separated the two germline ends. The length of the CDR3 is 18 residues. Germline V CDR1 and CDR2: SNHLY, FYNNEI. The CDR3: CASISPSRWESTNEKLFF. The DNA of the CDR3 is TGTGCCAGCATATCTCCGTCCCGGTGGGAATCAACTAATGAAAAACTGTTTTTT.

The chain employs TRBV19 and TRBJ2-5; possible D gene TRBD2, 5 bases. Trimming removed 4 bases at V and 2 bases at J, with 8 bases between. The CDR3 extends over 13 amino acids. CDR1 is LNHDA and CDR2 is SQIVND in the germline V gene (reference sequence). The CDR3 loop is CASSTGDQETQYF. DNA for the CDR3: TGTGCCAGTAGTACCGGGGATCAAGAGACCCAGTACTTC.

This chain joins TRBV16 and TRBJ2-1; D not resolved. The germline gives CDR1 KGHSY, CDR2 FQNENV. CDR3 length equals 11 residues. V was cut by 4 bases and J by 7 bases, with 5 bases left in between. The chain's CDR3 is CASSPRNEQFF. The CDR3 DNA sequence: TGTGCCAGCAGCCCGAGAAATGAGCAGTTCTTC.

The rearrangement joins TRBV5-6 to TRBJ2-6; D ambiguous. The CDR3 runs to 16 residues. Looked up from germline, CDR1 is SGHDT and CDR2 is YYEEEE. The V end was cut by 0 bases, the J end by 0 bases, with 7 bases between. The CDR3 reads CASSLVPSSGANVLTF. CDR3 nucleotide sequence: TGTGCCAGCAGCTTGGTTCCCAGCTCTGGGGCCAACGTCCTGACTTTC.

This chain connects TRBV28 to TRBJ1-1, with D possibly TRBD1 on 6 matching bases. CDR1 MDHEN and CDR2 SYDVKM come from the germline V gene. V shed 3 bases and J shed 0 bases, with 11 bases lying between them. The CDR3 has 15 amino acids. The CDR3 bases are TGTGCCAGCAGTTTGCCGACAGGATTGAACACTGAAGCTTTCTTT. It yields the protein CASSLPTGLNTEAFF.

V and J are TRBV4-3 and TRBJ1-1; 11 bases match TRBD1. The CDR3 extends over 19 amino acids. V trimming: 0 bases; J trimming: 6 bases; junction bases outside the gene matches: 15. The V gene's germline CDR1 is LGHNA and CDR2 YSLEER. Written as DNA, the CDR3 is TGCGCCAGCAGCCAAGATTTGGACAGGGGGCTTATTTTTGGGTCTGAAGCTTTCTTT. Its protein product is CASSQDLDRGLIFGSEAFF.

The V call is TRBV7-2, the J call TRBJ1-1; possible D gene TRBD1, 6 bases. V was cut by 1 base and J by 5 bases, with 14 bases left in between. The germline V gene has CDR1 SGHTA and CDR2 FQGNSA. The CDR3 has 15 amino acids. The CDR3 DNA sequence: TGTGCCAGCAGCTTAGAAAGGGGGGTTGGTACTGAAGCTTTCTTT. As protein: CASSLERGVGTEAFF.

This sequence joins TRBV28 and TRBJ1-5; D gene unclear. Trimming left V 5 bases short and J 0 bases short, with 8 bases between. Germline lookup yields CDR1 MDHEN and CDR2 SYDVKM. CDR3 length: 14 residues. The DNA of the CDR3 is TGTGCCAGCAGTGTGGATTATAGCAATCAGCCCCAGCATTTT. It codes for CASSVDYSNQPQHF.

CDR3 protein: CASRMGAEDYGYTF. CDR3 nucleotide sequence: TGTGCCAGCAGGATGGGGGCCGAGGACTATGGCTACACCTTC. This chain connects TRBV2 to TRBJ1-2, with D possibly TRBD1 on 6 matching bases. The V end was cut by 6 bases, the J end by 3 bases, with 14 bases between. Germline CDR1 is SNHLY and CDR2 is FYNNEI. This CDR3 spans 14 amino acids.

The chain employs TRBV5-6 and TRBJ2-7; 8 positions agree with TRBD1. J lost 6 bases, V lost 3 bases, and 8 bases had no gene match. Germline CDR1 SGHDT, CDR2 YYEEEE. The length of the CDR3 is 14 residues. CDR3 DNA: TGTGCCAGCAGCTGGGGACAGGTAAGCGGCGAGCAGTACTTC. It translates to CASSWGQVSGEQYF.

This chain links TRBV19 with TRBJ1-2; D unclear. Trimming stripped 7 bases from V and 2 bases from J, with 11 bases between. This CDR3 region has 13 residues. Germline CDR1 is LNHDA and CDR2 is SQIVND (reference sequence). The CDR3 DNA reads as TGTGCCAGTACACAGAACCCCAACTATGGCTACACCTTC. It is translated as CASTQNPNYGYTF.

The chain is built from TRBV7-9 and TRBJ1-2, with 10 bases lining up with TRBD1. The trim removed 5 bases at V and 6 bases at J, leaving 9 bases unmatched. The CDR3 totals 15 residues. Germline V gene data show CDR1 as SEHNR and CDR2 as FQNEAQ (reference sequence). The CDR3 loop reads CASSPRAGTGDGYTF. The CDR3 region has the DNA TGTGCCAGCAGCCCTCGCGCCGGGACAGGGGATGGCTACACCTTC.

The gene calls are TRBV12-3 or TRBV12-4 and TRBJ2-3, with 7 bases that match TRBD2. The CDR3 has 12 residues. V gave up 8 bases and J gave up 5 bases; unmatched junction bases: 4. For the CDR3, the DNA is TGTGCCAGCTTCACGGGAGGAGATACGCAGTATTTT. Translating gives CASFTGGDTQYF.

The rearrangement uses TRBV21-1 and TRBJ2-2; the D segment call TRBD1 is taken from the table without a DNA check. TRBV21-1 is assigned pseudogene status. This CDR3 spans 15 amino acids. The CDR3 spells CASSNTGGDTGELFF. The CDR3 DNA follows: TGTGCCAGCAGCAACACAGGGGGCGACACCGGGGAGCTGTTTTTT.

The J gene is TRBJ2-5, the V gene TRBV6-2 or TRBV6-3, with D maybe TRBD1 (6 bases). This CDR3 contains 16 residues. Germline CDR1 reads MNHEY; CDR2 reads SVGEGT. V lost 2 bases and J 2 bases, leaving 15 bases between the germline ends. The CDR3 sequence is CASSYPNTRGQETQYF. The DNA for the CDR3 is TGTGCCAGCAGTTACCCCAATACTAGGGGGCAAGAGACCCAGTACTTC.

V usage is TRBV12-3 or TRBV12-4 and J usage is TRBJ2-1, with TRBD1 as a possible D gene (7 bases). With 5 bases removed from V and 8 bases from J, the gap between germline ends came to 10 bases. There are 12 residues in the CDR3. The CDR3 reads CASSQGGYEQFF. The CDR3 nucleotides read TGTGCCAGCAGTCAGGGGGGATATGAGCAGTTCTTC.

The chain couples TRBV7-2 to TRBJ2-7; D gene unclear. This CDR3 comprises 14 residues. Germline V gene sequence: CDR1 SGHTA, CDR2 FQGNSA. Trimming pared 1 base from V and 6 bases from J, leaving 13 bases between. The CDR3 loop is CASSLVQRAAEQYF. In DNA, the CDR3 is TGTGCCAGCAGCTTAGTTCAAAGGGCGGCCGAGCAGTACTTC.

This clone was counted once. The chain links TRBV10-2 to TRBJ2-6, with 11 bases lining up with TRBD1. Germline CDR1 reads WSHSY; CDR2 reads SAAADI. The CDR3 is 17 amino acids. V lost 9 bases, J lost 2 bases, and 9 bases stayed unmatched. CDR3 region: CASFAGTGGTGANVLTF. CDR3 sequence (DNA): TGCGCCAGTTTCGCCGGGACAGGGGGGACTGGGGCCAACGTCCTGACTTTC.

The chain employs TRBV2 and TRBJ1-4, with a possible D match to TRBD1 (5 bases). CDR1 is SNHLY, CDR2 FYNNEI, per germline. The ends were cut back, 6 bases at V and 7 bases at J, with 12 bases in the middle. This CDR3 is built from 13 residues. CDR3 nucleotide sequence: TGTGCCAGCAGCCGGGACGGGGGTGAAAAACTGTTTTTT. This encodes CASSRDGGEKLFF.

The sample holds a few counts of this clone. The rearrangement uses TRBV28 and TRBJ1-5; D may be TRBD1 (6 bases). The ends were cut back, 6 bases at V and 3 bases at J, with 15 bases in the middle. Per germline, CDR1 MDHEN and CDR2 SYDVKM. The length of the CDR3 is 15 residues. The CDR3 DNA reads TGTGCCAGCAGCAGAACCGGGACAACCAATCAGCCCCAGCATTTT. Protein sequence: CASSRTGTTNQPQHF.

This sequence joins TRBV5-6 and TRBJ1-5; possible D gene TRBD1, 6 bases. The V end was cut by 2 bases, the J end by 4 bases, with 7 bases between. CDR3 size: 13 residues. Germline V CDR1 and CDR2: SGHDT, YYEEEE. CDR3 residues: CASSFRGNQPQHF. In nucleotides, the CDR3 is TGTGCCAGCAGCTTCAGGGGAAATCAGCCCCAGCATTTT.

V is TRBV18 and J is TRBJ2-7; no reliable D call. The V gene's germline CDR1 is KGHSH and CDR2 LQKENI. Deletions cut 0 bases from V and 5 bases from J, with 8 bases between. The CDR3 consists of 13 residues. Here the CDR3 DNA reads TGTGCCAGCTCACCACCTTCTGGGCACGAGCAGTACTTC. Protein sequence: CASSPPSGHEQYF.

This chain connects TRBV28 to TRBJ2-7; 7 nucleotides match TRBD2. The junction had 2 bases not matched to a gene; V was cut back by 2 bases and J by 1 base. This CDR3 spans 14 amino acids. Germline assignment: CDR1 MDHEN and CDR2 SYDVKM. The DNA for the CDR3 is TGTGCCAGCAGTTTACTCGGGGGGTCCTACGAGCAGTACTTC. Translated, it gives CASSLLGGSYEQYF.

This chain links TRBV2 with TRBJ2-1; perhaps TRBD2 as D (5 bases). The CDR3 has 13 residues. Looked up from germline, CDR1 is SNHLY and CDR2 is FYNNEI. The ends were cut back, 6 bases at V and 8 bases at J, with 14 bases in the middle. CDR3 sequence (DNA): TGTGCCAGCAGCGCGGGCTCTTGGGATGAGCAGTTCTTC. Its protein is CASSAGSWDEQFF.

The chain links TRBV10-1 to TRBJ2-3; tentatively, D is TRBD1 (5 bases). Germline CDR1 reads WNHNN; CDR2 reads SYGVQD (reference sequence). The CDR3 has 14 residues. The V and J ends lost 2 bases and 0 bases respectively, with 6 bases between them. CDR3 loop: CASSEAGSTDTQYF. The CDR3 nucleotides are TGCGCCAGCAGTGAGGCAGGGAGCACAGATACGCAGTATTTT.